Many counts were recorded for the clone carrying this T cell receptor beta chain. The antigen remains undetermined. This sample was included in a study of CD8 T cells in ankylosing spondylitis. General observations from the study: Reportedly, significant enrichment of disease-linked clones occurred in matched ankylosing spondylitis synovial fluid. In ankylosing spondylitis blood, a motif of roughly 8 highly homologous TCR beta variants appeared characteristic.

V gave up 4 bases and J gave up 7 bases; unmatched junction bases: 8. Germline V gives CDR1 MDHEN, CDR2 SYDVKM. This CDR3 is 15 amino acids long. As the method for making TCR beta libraries, quantitative 5'-RACE with molecular barcodes was used. One entry per CDR3 protein, called by TCRdb with MiXCR from the 5' RACE reads. The sample has about 240,000 distinct CDR3 sequences; less than 9.5% are singletons. The V gene is TRBV28, the J gene TRBJ1-5, with 9 bases fitting TRBD1. The clonotype originates from a female donor with ankylosing spondylitis or in good health (not recorded which). Sequenced sample: blood, either unsorted or a sorted T cell fraction (not recorded which). Written as DNA, the CDR3 is TGTGCCAGCAGTTCCTCCGGGACAGGGTACCAGCCCCAGCATTTT. Its translation is CASSSSGTGYQPQHF.